Listed below are T cell receptor beta chains from one sample, sequenced in a study of shared clonotypes between healthy human individuals. Sequenced by immunoSEQ multiplex PCR; TCRdb stores in-frame clones only, minus some. Of about 2.1 million clones in the sample, roughly 91% were seen once. The source material was naive CD8+ T cells from PBMCs. The receptors originated from a man between 18 and 29 years old in good health. Some clones in this sample may be carry-over from other donors' samples. Both conserved end residues are part of each CDR3. Fields, in order: V gene, J gene, D gene, clone size, CDR3 protein, CDR3 DNA. A D gene is named only where the DNA matches it firmly. Clone size is shown for a subset of rows, as once, few, many or a class of expanded clone.

TRBV5-1,TRBJ1-2,-,-,CASSPRGENYGYTF,TGCGCCAGCAGCCCCAGGGGCGAGAACTATGGCTACACCTTC
TRBV29-1,TRBJ2-7,-,-,CSVSGVYEQYF,TGCAGCGTTTCGGGGGTATACGAGCAGTACTTC
TRBV10-3,TRBJ2-2,TRBD1,-,CAISGEDRGRWTGELFF,TGTGCCATCAGTGGTGAGGACAGGGGGCGATGGACCGGGGAGCTGTTTTTT
TRBV28,TRBJ2-7,-,-,CASTMGDYEQYF,TGTGCCAGCACTATGGGGGACTACGAGCAGTACTTC
TRBV6-5,TRBJ2-7,-,once,CASRLLGPRRQYF,TGTGCCAGCAGACTACTAGGTCCTAGAAGGCAGTACTTC
TRBV19,TRBJ2-5,-,-,CASSMWWGQETQYF,TGTGCCAGTAGTATGTGGTGGGGGCAAGAGACCCAGTACTTC
TRBV29-1,TRBJ2-1,TRBD2,-,CSVDLLAGGYRRFF,TGCAGCGTGGACCTACTAGCGGGAGGCTACAGGCGGTTCTTC
TRBV27,TRBJ2-7,-,once,CASSLVHSPYEQYF,TGTGCCAGCAGTTTGGTACACAGCCCCTACGAGCAGTACTTC
TRBV4-1,TRBJ2-2,-,-,CASSGRGASTGELFF,TGCGCCAGCAGCGGCCGGGGGGCTAGTACCGGGGAGCTGTTTTTT
TRBV7-9,TRBJ2-3,-,once,CASSLADTQYF,TGTGCCAGCAGCTTAGCGGATACGCAGTATTTT
TRBV12-5,TRBJ2-7,-,-,CASGLGGNVAASYEQYF,TGTGCTAGTGGTTTGGGAGGTAACGTGGCGGCCTCCTACGAGCAGTACTTC
TRBV21-1,TRBJ1-1,-,few,CATYPAQGNTEAFF,TGTGCCACCTATCCAGCCCAGGGGAACACTGAAGCTTTCTTT
TRBV27,TRBJ2-7,-,-,CASSWSGNGGYEQYF,TGTGCCAGCAGTTGGTCAGGGAATGGAGGCTACGAGCAGTACTTC
TRBV19,TRBJ1-1,-,-,CASKPPGWNTEAFF,TGTGCCAGTAAGCCTCCCGGGTGGAACACTGAAGCTTTCTTT
TRBV11-2,TRBJ1-5,-,-,CASRLGLGGNQPQHF,TGTGCCAGCAGATTGGGGTTGGGGGGTAATCAGCCCCAGCATTTT
TRBV27,TRBJ2-1,TRBD2,once,CASSWGGVRFNEQFF,TGTGCCAGCAGTTGGGGGGGGGTTAGGTTCAATGAGCAGTTCTTC
TRBV7-9,TRBJ1-5,-,few,CASSLVGGNQPQHF,TGTGCCAGCAGCTTAGTGGGGGGCAATCAGCCCCAGCATTTT
TRBV28,TRBJ2-2,-,-,CASSFDPPGENTGELFF,TGTGCCAGCAGTTTCGATCCCCCAGGGGAGAACACCGGGGAGCTGTTTTTT
TRBV7-8,TRBJ2-1,-,-,CASSGYNGGGVPYNEQFF,TGTGCCAGCAGCGGGTACAACGGCGGAGGAGTTCCCTACAATGAGCAGTTCTTC
TRBV6-4,TRBJ2-3,TRBD2,-,CASSDSYGGRTDTQYF,TGTGCCAGCAGTGACTCATACGGCGGGAGAACAGATACGCAGTATTTT
TRBV27,TRBJ1-2,-,-,CASSPHSLYGYTF,TGTGCCAGCAGCCCCCACAGCCTCTATGGCTACACCTTC
TRBV7-3,TRBJ2-7,TRBD2,-,CASSLSGGPLYEQYF,TGTGCCAGCAGCTTGAGCGGGGGCCCTTTATACGAGCAGTACTTC
TRBV19,TRBJ1-3,-,-,CASISQGPGNTIYF,TGTGCCAGTATATCACAGGGACCTGGAAACACCATATATTTT
TRBV6-5,TRBJ1-1,TRBD1,-,CASSYRDSNTEAFF,TGTGCCAGCAGTTACCGGGACAGTAACACTGAAGCTTTCTTT
TRBV27,TRBJ1-2,-,-,CASSPSVGTQNYGYTF,TGTGCCAGCAGTCCCAGCGTTGGCACCCAGAACTATGGCTACACCTTC
TRBV4-3,TRBJ2-1,-,-,CASSQASPGLTSYNEQFF,TGCGCCAGCAGCCAAGCCTCCCCGGGACTGACTTCATACAATGAGCAGTTCTTC
TRBV19,TRBJ2-2,TRBD1,once,CASSSRDRSSNTGELFF,TGTGCCAGTAGTAGCCGGGACAGATCTTCGAACACCGGGGAGCTGTTTTTT
TRBV5-1,TRBJ2-1,TRBD2,-,CASSLELAGGPLNEQFF,TGCGCCAGCAGCTTGGAACTAGCGGGAGGGCCTCTGAATGAGCAGTTCTTC
TRBV7-9,TRBJ2-1,-,-,CASSRTPNEQFF,TGTGCCAGTTCGAGGACCCCCAATGAGCAGTTCTTC
TRBV27,TRBJ2-2,-,-,CASREGDLREPAGELFF,TGTGCCAGCAGGGAAGGTGACTTAAGGGAACCGGCCGGGGAGCTGTTTTTT
TRBV27,TRBJ2-1,-,-,CASSPTVNEQFF,TGTGCCAGCAGTCCGACAGTGAATGAGCAGTTCTTC
TRBV10-3,TRBJ2-3,TRBD2,once,CAISSTSGITDTQYF,TGTGCCATCAGTTCGACTAGCGGAATTACAGATACGCAGTATTTT
TRBV5-4,TRBJ2-1,-,-,CASSWTGGVDNEQFF,TGTGCCAGCAGCTGGACGGGGGGCGTAGACAATGAGCAGTTCTTC